One T cell receptor beta chain is described in this entry. Its antigen is undetermined. The sample is drawn from a study of cytomegalovirus exposure and HLA in healthy donors. Across the study: Earlier results showed 90 million to 130 million unique TCR beta sequences derived from roughly 180 million T cells. Study findings and constraints: A later analysis linked a missense DCLRE1C variant to TCR beta V- and J-gene trimming.

PCR was performed using 60 Vbeta and 13 Jbeta primers. TCRdb's copy holds only in-frame clones and misses some; the assay was immunoSEQ multiplex PCR. The sample shows roughly 180,000 clones, 84% of them seen only once. Germline V gene sequence: CDR1 GTSNPN, CDR2 SVGIG (reference sequence). Trimming took 4 bases from V and 7 from J, leaving 13 bases between them. CDR3 length equals 12 residues. The rearrangement joins TRBV30 to TRBJ2-5, with D maybe TRBD1 (6 bases). The source of this sequence is a man aged 25 to 40 in good health and CMV-seronegative. The material sequenced was PBMCs. CDR3 nucleotides: TGTGCCTGGAACCCAGTCAGGGGGACCCAGTACTTC. This translates into CAWNPVRGTQYF. Based on the CDR3 plus reference TRBV30 and TRBJ2-5, the full variable domain is SQTIHQWPATLVQPVGSPLSLECTVEGTSNPNLYWYRQAAGRGLQLLFYSVGIGQISSEVPQNLSASRPQDRQFILSSKKLLLSDSGFYLCAWNPVRGTQYFGPGTRLLVL.